This passage covers 24 T cell receptor beta chains from one sample sequenced in a study of Tregs in tolerant kidney transplant recipients. TCRdb keeps only in-frame clones here, not all; method: immunoSEQ multiplex PCR. This table has over 60,000 clones, roughly 84% appearing once. Input material: CD4+ T cells from blood. These receptors were collected from a human donor in good health.

The chain links TRBV5-4 to TRBJ2-3; D unresolved. The CDR3 totals 15 residues. Germline V gene sequence: CDR1 SGHNT, CDR2 YYREEE (reference sequence). The V and J ends lost 1 base and 1 base respectively, with 10 bases between them. Here the CDR3 DNA reads TGTGCCAGCAGCTTGCGGCCCGCGGGCACAGATACGCAGTATTTT. It is translated as CASSLRPAGTDTQYF.

The chain couples TRBV19 to TRBJ1-1, with D perhaps matching TRBD1 (6 bases). Trimming stripped 2 bases from V and 5 bases from J, with 15 bases between. This CDR3 is 15 amino acids long. Looked up from germline, CDR1 is LNHDA and CDR2 is SQIVND (reference sequence). The CDR3 sequence is CASSIKPQGGTEAFF. CDR3 DNA: TGTGCCAGTAGTATAAAACCACAGGGAGGGACTGAAGCTTTCTTT. Full variable domain (remainder filled in from reference TRBV19 and TRBJ1-1): DGGITQSPKYLFRKEGQNVTLSCEQNLNHDAMYWYRQDPGQGLRLIYYSQIVNDFQKGDIAEGYSVSREKKESFPLTVTSAQKNPTAFYLCASSIKPQGGTEAFFGQGTRLTVV.

The chain has TRBV2 and TRBJ2-7; unclear D gene. The CDR3 runs 12 residues. V lost 2 bases, J lost 6 bases, and 8 bases lay in between. The germline gives CDR1 SNHLY, CDR2 FYNNEI. The CDR3 coding sequence is TGTGCCAGCAGTGAAACGCCCGGCGAGCAGTACTTC. It is translated as CASSETPGEQYF.

The chain links TRBV27 to TRBJ1-2; D not resolved. CDR3 length: 15 amino acids. Trimming took off 8 bases at V and 4 bases at J, with 20 bases between the two ends. Germline loops: CDR1 MNHEY, CDR2 SMNVEV (reference sequence). The CDR3, as DNA: TGTGCCAGCGCCCGCGGGTCCTCGGGCCCCTATGGCTACACCTTC. This sequence encodes CASARGSSGPYGYTF.

The chain uses TRBV4-1 and TRBJ2-7; 9 bases are a match to TRBD2. Germline trimming cut 0 bases from V and 6 bases from J; bases unmatched to any gene: 21. The CDR3 loop spans 20 amino acids. Per germline, CDR1 MGHRA and CDR2 YSYEKL. CDR3 residues: CASSQEWGGFPGLAYREQYF. In nucleotides, the CDR3 is TGCGCCAGCAGCCAAGAATGGGGGGGGTTCCCGGGACTAGCTTACCGCGAGCAGTACTTC.

The rearrangement uses TRBV2 and TRBJ2-5; 10 nucleotides line up with TRBD2. Germline trimming cut 4 bases from V and 2 bases from J; bases unmatched to any gene: 7. The length of the CDR3 is 16 residues. Germline V gene data show CDR1 as SNHLY and CDR2 as FYNNEI. The DNA for the CDR3 is TGTGCCAGCAGTGGGGCTAGCGGGAGTCGGCAAGAGACCCAGTACTTC. Its protein product is CASSGASGSRQETQYF.

V is TRBV6-5 and J is TRBJ2-1; D tentatively reads TRBD1 or TRBD2 (5 bases each). The CDR3 length is 16 residues. Trimming pared 4 bases from V and 2 bases from J, leaving 15 bases between. CDR1 and CDR2 (germline): MNHEY, SVGAGI. The CDR3 sequence is CASSSLSGRTYNEQFF. The CDR3 nucleotides are TGTGCCAGCAGTTCCCTTTCGGGACGGACCTACAATGAGCAGTTCTTC.

The V call is TRBV29-1, the J call TRBJ1-4; maybe TRBD1 (6 bases). The CDR3 sequence is 13 residues long. Germline V gives CDR1 SQVTM, CDR2 ANQGSEA. V was shortened by 4 bases and J by 7 bases, with 13 bases between the two germline ends. CDR3 bases: TGCAGCGTTGGGGGGGCCGGGAGTGAAAAACTGTTTTTT. Protein: CSVGGAGSEKLFF.

The chain carries TRBV11-3 and TRBJ2-5; 14 nucleotides match TRBD2. Germline CDR1 and CDR2: SGHNT and YENEEA. The CDR3 totals 16 residues. J was trimmed by 12 bases and V by 5 bases; bases with no gene match: 14. CDR3: CASSRERGLAGGEEYF. Written as DNA, the CDR3 is TGTGCCAGCAGCCGTGAAAGAGGACTAGCGGGAGGAGAGGAGTACTTC.

The rearrangement uses TRBV11-2 and TRBJ2-1, with 9 nucleotides matching TRBD2. The germline V gene has CDR1 SGHAT and CDR2 FQNNGV. V lost 6 bases, J lost 7 bases, and 13 bases stayed unmatched. The CDR3 is 16 residues long. CDR3 nucleotides: TGTGCCAGCAGTCCCACCCCTCTAGCGGGACTTAATGAGCAGTTCTTC. The encoded protein is CASSPTPLAGLNEQFF.

In this sample, this clone turned up once. The chain employs TRBV9 and TRBJ1-5; weak D call: TRBD1 (5 bases). Germline CDR1 is SGDLS and CDR2 is YYNGEE. The CDR3 consists of 14 residues. Trimming took off 0 bases at V and 6 bases at J, with 10 bases between the two ends. CDR3 in amino acids: CASSVAGGGQPQHF. CDR3 DNA sequence: TGTGCCAGCAGCGTAGCGGGGGGGGGTCAGCCCCAGCATTTT.

The DNA of the CDR3 is TGCGCCAGCAGCTTGGACCCAGTCGGGGGGCTTGTCACTGAAGCTTTCTTT. It encodes CASSLDPVGGLVTEAFF. J is TRBJ1-1 and V is TRBV5-1; D possibly corresponds to TRBD1 (6 bases). The V end was cut by 0 bases, the J end by 4 bases, with 19 bases between. The CDR3 consists of 17 residues. The germline V gene has CDR1 SGHRS and CDR2 YFSETQ.

The chain joins TRBV12-5 to TRBJ2-2; 9 nucleotides match TRBD1. CDR1 is LGHNT and CDR2 is FRNRAP in the germline V gene. Germline trimming cut 4 bases from V and 6 bases from J; bases unmatched to any gene: 6. The CDR3 runs 15 residues. The CDR3 bases are TGTGCTAGTGGTTCGGGGACAGGGCGGGCCGGGGAGCTGTTTTTT. Translation gives CASGSGTGRAGELFF.

The chain has TRBV30 and TRBJ1-2; tentatively, D is TRBD1 (5 bases). Trimming took 4 bases from V and 8 from J, leaving 8 bases between them. From germline, CDR1 is GTSNPN and CDR2 SVGIG (reference sequence). The CDR3 is 10 amino acids. For the CDR3, the DNA is TGTGCCTGGAAACGGGGCGGCTACACCTTC. Protein product: CAWKRGGYTF.

This chain connects TRBV11-2 to TRBJ2-1; D perhaps matches TRBD2 (6 bases). Trimming left V 3 bases short and J 0 bases short, with 18 bases between. This CDR3 contains 18 residues. CDR1 and CDR2 from the germline V gene are SGHAT and FQNNGV. The CDR3 protein is CASSFQRRERSSYNEQFF. In DNA, the CDR3 is TGTGCCAGCAGCTTCCAACGACGGGAGAGAAGCTCCTACAATGAGCAGTTCTTC.

CDR3 DNA: TGTGCCAGCAGCCAAGCAGGTTACACCATATATTTT. Its protein product is CASSQAGYTIYF. The chain couples TRBV14 to TRBJ1-3; no reliable D call. V was shortened by 1 base and J by 8 bases, with 6 bases between the two germline ends. The germline gives CDR1 SGHDN, CDR2 FVKESK. The CDR3 loop spans 12 amino acids. Using reference TRBV14 and TRBJ1-3 for the parts outside the CDR3, the full variable domain is EAGVTQFPSHSVIEKGQTVTLRCDPISGHDNLYWYRRVMGKEIKFLLHFVKESKQDESGMPNNRFLAERTGGTYSTLKVQPAELEDSGVYFCASSQAGYTIYFGEGSWLTVV.

The CDR3 here is CASSPLTGVQETQYF. The CDR3 DNA reads as TGTGCCAGCTCACCATTAACAGGGGTTCAAGAGACCCAGTACTTC. This sequence joins TRBV18 and TRBJ2-5; 7 positions match TRBD1. Germline V CDR1 and CDR2: KGHSH, LQKENI. The ends lost 2 bases at V and 2 bases at J; junction bases unmatched: 5. This CDR3 spans 15 amino acids.

The V and J genes are TRBV2 and TRBJ1-6; D call uncertain. The germline gives CDR1 SNHLY, CDR2 FYNNEI. There are 16 residues in the CDR3. Trimming took 4 bases from V and 11 from J, leaving 21 bases between them. CDR3 loop: CASSARAFGVRTPLHF. CDR3 sequence (DNA): TGTGCCAGCAGTGCTCGCGCCTTCGGGGTGCGCACACCCCTCCACTTT.

This chain connects TRBV5-4 to TRBJ2-5, with D perhaps matching TRBD2 (6 bases). Deletions cut 4 bases from V and 4 bases from J, with 14 bases between. CDR3 size: 14 residues. CDR1 and CDR2 (germline): SGHNT, YYREEE (reference sequence). The CDR3 nucleotides are TGTGCCAGCAGCCACCGACTAGAGAGAGAGACCCAGTACTTC. Residues: CASSHRLERETQYF.

This clone was observed once. This sequence joins TRBV19 and TRBJ2-3, with a possible D match to TRBD1 (5 bases). This CDR3 region has 14 residues. The V end lost 7 bases, the J end lost 4 bases, and 15 bases lay between the germline ends. Germline-derived CDR1 and CDR2 are LNHDA and SQIVND (reference sequence). The CDR3 protein is CASKGAAGADTQYF. Here the CDR3 DNA reads TGTGCCAGTAAAGGGGCAGCCGGCGCAGATACGCAGTATTTT.

This chain links TRBV5-1 with TRBJ1-1, with TRBD1 identical over 8 bases. The CDR3 runs to 18 residues. The V segment lost 0 bases and the J segment 0 bases; nucleotides outside the gene matches: 10. Germline values: CDR1 SGHRS, CDR2 YFSETQ. CDR3 nucleotides: TGCGCCAGCAGCTTGGAGACAGGGGTCTTTTCTGTGAACACTGAAGCTTTCTTT. This codes for CASSLETGVFSVNTEAFF. Drawing the rest from reference TRBV5-1 and TRBJ1-1, the complete variable domain is KAGVTQTPRYLIKTRGQQVTLSCSPISGHRSVSWYQQTPGQGLQFLFEYFSETQRNKGNFPGRFSGRQFSNSRSEMNVSTLELGDSALYLCASSLETGVFSVNTEAFFGQGTRLTVV.

This chain links TRBV11-3 with TRBJ2-1, with 7 bases identical to TRBD2. V dropped 1 base and J dropped 3; count of bases not matched to a gene: 9. The CDR3 has 17 residues. Germline assignment: CDR1 SGHNT and CDR2 YENEEA. In DNA form, the CDR3 reads TGTGCCAGCAGCTTAGGGACTACGGGCGGGAGCTACAATGAGCAGTTCTTC. It is translated as CASSLGTTGGSYNEQFF.

The chain recombines TRBV7-9 with TRBJ2-7, with TRBD2 as a possible D gene (5 bases). Germline V gene lookup returns CDR1 SEHNR and CDR2 FQNEAQ (reference sequence). Trimming took off 5 bases at V and 0 bases at J, with 11 bases between the two ends. The CDR3 totals 14 residues. The CDR3 region has the DNA TGTGCCAGCAGCAGATCCCTAGCCTCCTACGAGCAGTACTTC. This sequence encodes CASSRSLASYEQYF.

CDR3 loop: CASRAQGNTEAFF. CDR3 DNA sequence: TGTGCCAGCAGGGCACAGGGGAACACTGAAGCTTTCTTT. The chain combines TRBV27 with TRBJ1-1; possible D gene TRBD1, 6 bases. The CDR3 has 13 residues. V dropped 6 bases and J dropped 1 base, with 9 bases sitting between them. The germline V gene has CDR1 MNHEY and CDR2 SMNVEV (reference sequence).